This T cell receptor (beta chain) came from a study of T cell responses to AZD1222 COVID-19 vaccine. Here immunoSEQ multiplex PCR was the method, and the copy in TCRdb shows in-frame clones only, minus some. The sample holds some 95,000 clones; 70% to 90% are singletons and the top ten take about 12%. This clone was counted only a few times. The V gene lost 0 bases and the J gene lost 3 bases, with 9 bases spanning the gap. The CDR3 contains 14 residues. Germline assignment: CDR1 SGHDT and CDR2 YYEEEE. The TCR originated in an adult who received the AZD1222 COVID-19 vaccine. Sequences were derived from peripheral blood, sampled 28 days after the second AZD1222 dose. V is TRBV5-6 and J is TRBJ1-2; D is unclear. The CDR3 DNA follows: TGTGCCAGCAGCTTGGCCGGCAGCCACTATGGCTACACCTTC. Translation: CASSLAGSHYGYTF.